The source of this T cell receptor (beta chain) is a study of T cells in Graves' hyperthyroidism and ophthalmopathy. Study conclusions and caveats: A 13 V-J model separated ophthalmopathy from stable hyperthyroidism.

Germline loops: CDR1 DFQATT, CDR2 SNEGSKA (reference sequence). Trimming pared 4 bases from V and 1 base from J, leaving 13 bases between. The CDR3 spans 14 residues. Authors of the study amplified TCR beta CDR3 regions from RNA transcripts. First-round RT-PCR of the TCR CDR3 relied on the HTBI primer set. TCRdb reanalysed the multiplex PCR reads using MiXCR and keeps one entry per CDR3 protein. This sample has hundreds of thousands of distinct CDR3 sequences; about two fifths occur once, and the top ten carry roughly 8.3%. A patient was excluded if there was uncontrolled infection, other autoimmune disease, pregnancy or lactation. Diagnosis rested on symptoms, serum thyroxine and TRAb, thyroid ultrasound, and orbital computed tomography. Approximately 9.3 ml of fresh peripheral blood supplied the PBMCs. Concerning this clonotype: What it recognizes is unknown.

The TCR originated in a young man with Graves' hyperthyroidism. The V and J genes are TRBV20-1 and TRBJ2-5; D is possibly TRBD2 (5 bases). Sequencing was done on a sample of blood. The CDR3 sequence is CSATGKPSQETQYF. CDR3 coding DNA: TGCAGTGCTACCGGGAAGCCGTCCCAAGAGACCCAGTACTTC.